These 18 T cell receptor beta chains originate from one sample sequenced in a study of blood T cell repertoires in COVID-19. Measured with immunoSEQ multiplex PCR; TCRdb has only the in-frame clones, and not every one. This repertoire shows fewer than 300,000 clones, roughly 89% found once; its top ten account for roughly 8.6%. Sequenced material: PBMCs or T cells enriched from blood (not recorded which). These receptor sequences come from a middle-aged man who had recovered from COVID-19.

This clone was detected once. The chain links TRBV5-5 to TRBJ2-7; D remains ambiguous. The germline V gene has CDR1 SGHKS and CDR2 YYEKEE (reference sequence). V gave up 0 bases and J gave up 3 bases, with 7 bases separating them. This CDR3 has 13 amino acids. The CDR3 loop reads CASSLGQFYEQYF. The CDR3 DNA sequence: TGTGCCAGCAGCTTGGGCCAGTTCTACGAGCAGTACTTC. Together with reference TRBV5-5 and TRBJ2-7, the CDR3 gives the full variable domain: DAGVTQSPTHLIKTRGQQVTLRCSPISGHKSVSWYQQVLGQGPQFIFQYYEKEERGRGNFPDRFSARQFPNYSSELNVNALLLGDSALYLCASSLGQFYEQYFGPGTRLTVT.

This clone was found a few times. The rearrangement joins TRBV6-4 to TRBJ2-5, with TRBD1 matching 7 bases. The germline V gene has CDR1 MRHNA and CDR2 SNTAGT. V lost 0 bases, J lost 5 bases, and 0 bases stayed unmatched. There are 13 residues in the CDR3. The CDR3 loop is CASSDSDRETQYF. The CDR3 bases are TGTGCCAGCAGTGACTCGGACAGGGAGACCCAGTACTTC.

The V call is TRBV27, the J call TRBJ2-2; 9 bases align to TRBD2. The CDR3 consists of 18 residues. Germline CDR1 MNHEY, CDR2 SMNVEV (reference sequence). The V segment lost 0 bases and the J segment 5 bases; nucleotides outside the gene matches: 10. CDR3 region: CASSLSSGSGRKTGELFF. In DNA form, the CDR3 reads TGTGCCAGCAGTTTATCGAGTGGTAGCGGGAGAAAAACCGGGGAGCTGTTTTTT.

This rearrangement joins TRBV9 to TRBJ2-3; TRBD2 matches 9 bases. There are 16 residues in the CDR3. V lost 0 bases, J lost 3 bases, and 5 bases stayed unmatched. Per the germline V gene, CDR1 is SGDLS and CDR2 is YYNGEE. CDR3 DNA: TGTGCCAGCAGCGTAGATGGCGGGGGGGCGACAGATACGCAGTATTTT. It codes for CASSVDGGGATDTQYF. Full variable domain (remainder filled in from reference TRBV9 and TRBJ2-3): DSGVTQTPKHLITATGQRVTLRCSPRSGDLSVYWYQQSLDQGLQFLIQYYNGEERAKGNILERFSAQQFPDLHSELNLSSLELGDSALYFCASSVDGGGATDTQYFGPGTRLTVL.

The DNA of the CDR3 is TGCGCCAGCAGCTCCTCGACATCGGGAAAAGATACGCAGTATTTT. Protein: CASSSSTSGKDTQYF. The chain couples TRBV5-1 to TRBJ2-3, with D possibly being TRBD2 (5 bases). Germline assignment: CDR1 SGHRS and CDR2 YFSETQ. Trimming stripped 3 bases from V and 5 bases from J, with 16 bases between. This CDR3 spans 15 amino acids.

This chain uses TRBV7-9 with TRBJ2-7, with D perhaps matching TRBD1 (5 bases). Germline assignment: CDR1 SEHNR and CDR2 FQNEAQ (reference sequence). CDR3 size: 14 residues. Trimming took off 0 bases at V and 2 bases at J, with 8 bases between the two ends. CDR3 amino acids: CASSLARVPYEQYF. CDR3 coding DNA: TGTGCCAGCAGCTTAGCCAGGGTCCCCTACGAGCAGTACTTC.

V and J are TRBV10-3 and TRBJ1-2, with 9 bases lining up with TRBD1. V dropped 4 bases and J dropped 4; count of bases not matched to a gene: 7. The CDR3 spans 15 residues. Per the germline V gene, CDR1 is ENHRY and CDR2 is SYGVKD. In DNA form, the CDR3 reads TGTGCCATCAGTGTACCGGGACAGGGAATCTATGGCTACACCTTC. This translates into CAISVPGQGIYGYTF.

The chain carries TRBV7-3 and TRBJ2-5; 7 nucleotides line up with TRBD1. The CDR3 totals 13 residues. Germline CDR1 SGHTA, CDR2 FQGTGA. The ends lost 5 bases at V and 5 bases at J; junction bases unmatched: 5. The CDR3 region is CASSKTGVETQYF. CDR3 nucleotides: TGTGCCAGCAGCAAAACAGGGGTTGAGACCCAGTACTTC.

The genes are TRBV7-2 and TRBJ2-1, with a tentative D call TRBD2 (6 bases). CDR1 and CDR2 (germline): SGHTA, FQGNSA. Trimming cost V 3 bases and J 5 bases, with 14 bases left between them. The CDR3 is 15 amino acids. The CDR3 DNA is TGTGCCAGCAGCTTTTCGGGACTCCGTAACAATGAGCAGTTCTTC. Protein: CASSFSGLRNNEQFF. The complete variable domain, with remaining parts taken from reference TRBV7-2 and TRBJ2-1, reads GAGVSQSPSNKVTEKGKDVELRCDPISGHTALYWYRQSLGQGLEFLIYFQGNSAPDKSGLPSDRFSAERTGGSVSTLTIQRTQQEDSAVYLCASSFSGLRNNEQFFGPGTRLTVL.

The chain is built from TRBV7-9 and TRBJ1-3, with D possibly TRBD1 on 5 matching bases. The V gene lost 5 bases and the J gene lost 0 bases, with 14 bases spanning the gap. CDR3 length: 16 residues. Germline V gene data show CDR1 as SEHNR and CDR2 as FQNEAQ (reference sequence). The CDR3 is CASSPTGGFSGNTIYF. The DNA of the CDR3 is TGTGCCAGCAGCCCTACCGGGGGTTTCTCTGGAAACACCATATATTTT. The full variable domain, in which reference TRBV7-9 and TRBJ1-3 provide the parts outside the CDR3, is DTGVSQNPRHKITKRGQNVTFRCDPISEHNRLYWYRQTLGQGPEFLTYFQNEAQLEKSRLLSDRFSAERPKGSFSTLEIQRTEQGDSAMYLCASSPTGGFSGNTIYFGEGSWLTVV.

The chain uses TRBV9 and TRBJ2-5; D unresolved. V lost 0 bases to trimming and J lost 3 bases, with 9 bases between them. Germline V gene lookup returns CDR1 SGDLS and CDR2 YYNGEE. This CDR3 contains 14 residues. In nucleotides, the CDR3 is TGTGCCAGCAGCGTAGGTGCACTTGAAGAGACCCAGTACTTC. The encoded protein is CASSVGALEETQYF.

V usage is TRBV27 and J usage is TRBJ1-4, with D possibly TRBD1 on 5 matching bases. Trimming removed 0 bases from V and 15 bases from J, with 20 bases in between. The CDR3 is 15 residues long. Germline V gene sequence: CDR1 MNHEY, CDR2 SMNVEV (reference sequence). In nucleotides, the CDR3 is TGTGCCAGCAGTTTATCCCGACAGCGTCAGGCCCCCGTGTTTTTT. Translating it yields CASSLSRQRQAPVFF.

The chain uses TRBV15 and TRBJ2-3, with 7 bases identical to TRBD1. Looked up from germline, CDR1 is LNHNV and CDR2 is YYDKDF (reference sequence). This CDR3 region has 18 residues. Germline trimming cut 2 bases from V and 2 bases from J; bases unmatched to any gene: 13. CDR3: CATSRTGVVELSTDTQYF. The CDR3 DNA reads as TGTGCCACCAGCAGAACAGGGGTCGTCGAACTGTCCACAGATACGCAGTATTTT.

The V call is TRBV7-9, the J call TRBJ1-1; D unresolved. The CDR3 loop spans 14 amino acids. The germline gives CDR1 SEHNR, CDR2 FQNEAQ (reference sequence). V was cut by 5 bases and J by 0 bases, with 10 bases left in between. In DNA, the CDR3 is TGTGCCAGCAGCCGGGTCTCCATGAACACTGAAGCTTTCTTT. Translating it yields CASSRVSMNTEAFF.

The chain recombines TRBV3-1 (or the pseudogene TRBV3-2) with TRBJ1-4; D is unresolved. V was trimmed by 1 base and J by 7 bases, leaving 10 bases between them. CDR1 LGHDT and CDR2 YNNKEL come from the germline V gene (reference sequence). The CDR3 is 14 amino acids. The CDR3 sequence is CASSQVFSGEKLFF. CDR3 bases: TGTGCCAGCAGCCAAGTGTTTTCGGGTGAAAAACTGTTTTTT.

The J gene is TRBJ2-7, the V gene TRBV5-1; TRBD1 matches at 11 bases. There are 16 residues in the CDR3. CDR1 and CDR2 from the germline V gene are SGHRS and YFSETQ. J lost 2 bases, V lost 3 bases, and 7 bases had no gene match. CDR3 residues: CASSSPRGQGAYEQYF. The DNA of the CDR3 is TGCGCCAGCAGCTCCCCCCGGGGACAGGGGGCCTACGAGCAGTACTTC.

This sequence joins TRBV11-3 and TRBJ1-2; possibly TRBD1 for D (6 bases). The CDR3 is 13 amino acids. V lost 5 bases and J 2 bases, leaving 9 bases between the germline ends. The germline V gene encodes CDR1 SGHNT and CDR2 YENEEA. The DNA for the CDR3 is TGTGCCAGCAGCCCTACAGGGAACTATGGCTACACCTTC. Translating it yields CASSPTGNYGYTF.

This chain joins TRBV6-5 and TRBJ2-3; 7 positions match TRBD2. The CDR3 is made up of 12 amino acids. Per germline, CDR1 MNHEY and CDR2 SVGAGI. The V and J ends lost 8 bases and 3 bases, in that order; junction bases with no gene match: 2. CDR3 DNA: TGTGCCAGCGGGGGAGGGACAGATACGCAGTATTTT. The encoded protein is CASGGGTDTQYF.